This T cell receptor (beta chain) was observed in a study of vaccination and CD4 T cells after COVID-19. As to treatment: approximately nine-day PBMC culture with coronavirus spike peptide pools or control peptides (ViraFEST assay). Sequencing of the DNA from cultured CD4+ T cells was carried out with the Oncomine TCR Beta short-read assay. From the PCR reads, TCRdb called clonotypes with MiXCR, one entry per CDR3 protein. The top ten hold around 12% of the sample, which has 11,000 to 15,000 distinct CDR3 sequences, around 56% seen once. Only a few counts were recorded for this clonotype. Antigen: not known. The receptor's source is a human donor who had recovered from COVID-19. The sample was CD4+ T cells from blood, cultured in vitro.

DNA for the CDR3: TGCAGTGCTAGAGAAGCTTCCAGCCTTAGGGAGCAGTACTTC. As protein: CSAREASSLREQYF. The chain joins TRBV20-1 to TRBJ2-7; D gene unclear. With 0 bases removed from V and 7 bases from J, the gap between germline ends came to 16 bases. Germline CDR1 reads DFQATT; CDR2 reads SNEGSKA (reference sequence). The CDR3 covers 14 residues.